The 6 T cell receptor beta chains presented below share a single source sample, sequenced in a study of blood T cells in healthy people across ages (dated by TCRdb to 2013 to 2016). Preparation of the library involved 5' RACE. The sample was run on an Illumina HiSeq 2500. A second PCR of about 7 to 12 cycles was run with a J-beta primer mix and a sample-barcoded 5' primer. TCRdb trimmed public reads at Q25 via fastp, called clones via MiXCR and kept in-frame beta chains. Here each entry gathers all rows of one CDR3 protein and keeps the most common genes and DNA. In this sample the table shows around 1,100,000 distinct CDR3 sequences, roughly two fifths of which occur a single time. The top ten constitute approximately 14% of the sample. The sample was blood. These receptor sequences come from a young man in good health.

This clonotype was counted between two and nine times. The J gene is TRBJ1-2, the V gene TRBV10-3, with 10 positions matching TRBD1. Germline lookup yields CDR1 ENHRY and CDR2 SYGVKD. Trimming cost V 5 bases and J 3 bases; bases outside gene matches: 9. The CDR3 loop spans 16 amino acids. The CDR3 DNA sequence: TGTGCCATCAGTATTCCCGGGACAGGGGATTACTATGGCTACACCTTC. This sequence encodes CAISIPGTGDYYGYTF.

This clonotype turned up a few times. The chain links TRBV6-2 or TRBV6-3 to TRBJ1-2, with D hard to call. V was cut by 2 bases and J by 4 bases, with 11 bases left in between. CDR1 MNHEY and CDR2 SVGEGT come from the germline V gene. The CDR3 length is 14 residues. DNA for the CDR3: TGTGCCAGCAGTTACCCTGACACGCGCTATGGCTACACCTTC. Translating it yields CASSYPDTRYGYTF.

Remarks on this clonotype: At one of its ends the junction is not consistent with the germline gene, which may arise from a read error. The chain has TRBV10-3 and TRBJ1-1; unclear D gene. In germline, CDR1 is ENHRY, CDR2 SYGVKD. The CDR3 is made up of 14 amino acids. CDR3 in amino acids: CATSVNDRNTEAFF. CDR3 coding DNA: TGTGCCACCAGTGTCAATGACCGTAACACTGAAGCTTTCTTT.

In regard to this clonotype: A much larger clone lies one base from this, so it may be a read error. This rearrangement joins TRBV7-2 to TRBJ2-3; D possibly corresponds to TRBD1 (7 bases). This CDR3 region has 14 residues. The V gene's germline CDR1 is SGHTA and CDR2 FQGNSA. CDR3 sequence (DNA): TGTGCCGGCAGCCAGGACAGCTCAGGGGGGTCGCAGTATTTT. Translation gives CAGSQDSSGGSQYF. Looking up the rest from reference TRBV7-2 and TRBJ2-3 gives the full variable domain: GAGVSQSPSNKVTEKGKDVELRCDPISGHTALYWYRQSLGQGLEFLIYFQGNSAPDKSGLPSDRFSAERTGGSVSTLTIQRTQQEDSAVYLCAGSQDSSGGSQYFGPGTRLTVL.

This chain links TRBV6-1 with TRBJ2-5; the match to TRBD1 covers 10 bases. The DNA end lines up better with TRBJ2-7; the J call may be wrong. This CDR3 has 18 amino acids. Per the germline V gene, CDR1 is MNHNS and CDR2 is SASEGT. CDR3 in amino acids: CASRQTLTGGMGSYEQYF. The CDR3 DNA is TGTGCCAGCAGACAAACCCTGACAGGGGGCATGGGGAGCTACGAGCAGTACTTC.

This clonotype was counted ten times or more. V usage is TRBV20-1 and J usage is TRBJ2-5, with unresolved D. The CDR3 is 10 amino acids. V lost 4 bases to trimming and J lost 7 bases, with 7 bases between them. Germline-derived CDR1 and CDR2 are DFQATT and SNEGSKA (reference sequence). The CDR3 loop is CSAISVTQYF. CDR3 DNA: TGCAGTGCTATAAGCGTGACCCAGTACTTC.